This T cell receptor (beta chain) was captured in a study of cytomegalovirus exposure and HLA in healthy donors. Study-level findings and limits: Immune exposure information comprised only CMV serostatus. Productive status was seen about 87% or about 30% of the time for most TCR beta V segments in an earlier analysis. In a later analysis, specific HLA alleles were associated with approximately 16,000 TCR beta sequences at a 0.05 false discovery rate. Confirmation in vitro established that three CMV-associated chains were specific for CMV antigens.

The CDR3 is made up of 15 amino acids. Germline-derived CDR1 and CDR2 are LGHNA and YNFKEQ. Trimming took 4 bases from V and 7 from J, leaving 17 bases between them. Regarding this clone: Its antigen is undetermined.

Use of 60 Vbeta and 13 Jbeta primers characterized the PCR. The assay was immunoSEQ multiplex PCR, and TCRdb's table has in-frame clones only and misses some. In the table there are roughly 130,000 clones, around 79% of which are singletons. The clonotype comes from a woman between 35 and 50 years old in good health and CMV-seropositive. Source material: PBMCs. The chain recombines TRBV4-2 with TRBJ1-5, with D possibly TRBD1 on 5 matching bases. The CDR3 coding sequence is TGTGCCAGCAGCCGGCTTATAGGGGAAGGCCAGCCCCAGCATTTT. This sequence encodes CASSRLIGEGQPQHF.